What follows describes a single T cell receptor beta chain. Its cognate antigen is unknown. V was clipped by 0 bases and J by 6 bases, with 9 bases between them. There are 12 residues in the CDR3. CDR1 and CDR2 (germline): SQVTM, ANQGSEA. The entry originates in a study of T cells after yellow fever vaccination. Findings and caveats of the study: Few clonotypes appeared in both CD4 and CD8 compartments.

TCRdb re-derived calls from the 5' RACE reads in MiXCR, one entry per CDR3 protein. The sample has 170,000 or so distinct CDR3 sequences, approximately 6.2% seen once. This TCR derives from a man aged 18 to 30 who received the YFV17D yellow fever vaccine. The chain has TRBV29-1 and TRBJ2-7, with D possibly matching TRBD2 (5 bases). This specimen consisted of CD4+ T cells sorted from PBMCs, obtained on the day of the first yellow fever vaccination. The CDR3 here is CSVEDLGSEQYF. CDR3 DNA: TGCAGCGTTGAAGATCTGGGGAGCGAGCAGTACTTC.